These 17 T cell receptor beta chains share one sample of origin, sequenced in a study of shared clonotypes between healthy human individuals. Here immunoSEQ multiplex PCR was the method, and the copy in TCRdb shows in-frame clones only, minus some. The sample lists about 490,000 clones; over 65% were seen once. Sequencing used PBMCs. The receptors come from a woman aged 40 to 55 in good health. Some clones in this sample may be carry-over from other donors' samples.

The chain couples TRBV19 to TRBJ2-7; 12 positions agree with TRBD1. Germline CDR1 reads LNHDA; CDR2 reads SQIVND (reference sequence). Losses at the gene ends were 8 bases for V and 0 bases for J; bases not matched to a gene: 11. CDR3 length: 17 residues. Here the CDR3 reads CASRRDRGLPSSYEQYF. Here the CDR3 DNA reads TGTGCCAGTCGCCGGGACAGGGGGCTTCCGAGCTCCTACGAGCAGTACTTC.

The CDR3 here is CASRRRDHSSYEQYF. The DNA for the CDR3 is TGTGCCAGCAGGCGCCGGGACCACAGCTCCTACGAGCAGTACTTC. The chain uses TRBV11-1 and TRBJ2-7; D tentatively reads TRBD1 or TRBD2 (5 bases each). The CDR3 extends over 15 amino acids. Looked up from germline, CDR1 is SGHAT and CDR2 is FQDESV (reference sequence). The V gene lost 6 bases and the J gene lost 0 bases, with 15 bases spanning the gap.

The V gene is TRBV5-6, the J gene TRBJ1-2; TRBD1 matches at 9 bases. From germline, CDR1 is SGHDT and CDR2 YYEEEE. There are 16 residues in the CDR3. V trimming: 5 bases; J trimming: 2 bases; junction bases outside the gene matches: 10. Here the CDR3 reads CASSYTGGYQNYGYTF. The DNA for the CDR3 is TGTGCCAGCAGTTACACAGGGGGCTACCAGAACTATGGCTACACCTTC.

The rearrangement joins TRBV7-9 to TRBJ1-2; TRBD1 agrees at 9 bases. Germline lookup yields CDR1 SEHNR and CDR2 FQNEAQ (reference sequence). Trimming took 1 base from V and 6 from J; bases not matched to a gene: 9. The CDR3 loop spans 16 amino acids. CDR3 sequence: CASSLVFDRGAHGYTF. The CDR3 DNA follows: TGTGCCAGCAGCTTAGTTTTTGACAGGGGGGCCCATGGCTACACCTTC.

The table lists this clone with a few counts. This chain links TRBV4-1 with TRBJ2-3, with 7 positions matching TRBD2. Germline V gene data show CDR1 as MGHRA and CDR2 as YSYEKL. There are 17 residues in the CDR3. V trimming: 0 bases; J trimming: 1 base; junction bases outside the gene matches: 7. This CDR3 reads CASSQEFITSGTDTQYF. DNA of the CDR3: TGCGCCAGCAGCCAAGAATTCATTACTAGCGGCACAGATACGCAGTATTTT.

This clone was picked up a small number of times. Other nucleotide sequences from this sample produce the same CDR3. The rearrangement uses TRBV27 and TRBJ2-1; D possibly corresponds to TRBD2 (6 bases). V was cut by 7 bases and J by 7 bases, with 8 bases left in between. Germline V gives CDR1 MNHEY, CDR2 SMNVEV (reference sequence). The CDR3 extends over 11 amino acids. The CDR3 DNA is TGTGCCAGCAACCGGGGGAATGAGCAGTTCTTC. Amino acid sequence: CASNRGNEQFF.

The V call is TRBV6-5, the J call TRBJ2-7; 10 bases map to TRBD1. This CDR3 is built from 14 residues. Germline values: CDR1 MNHEY, CDR2 SVGAGI. J gave up 4 bases and V 0 bases, and 0 bases lay outside the gene matches. DNA for the CDR3: TGTGCCAGCAGTTACTCGGACAGGGGGTACGAGCAGTACTTC. It codes for CASSYSDRGYEQYF.

This clone was detected a few times. A much larger clone sits a single nucleotide away, making a read error possible. The chain's CDR3 is CASSQGLGSQGAFF. In DNA, the CDR3 is TGTGCCAGCAGCCAAGGCCTGGGCAGCCAGGGGGCTTTCTTT. This chain uses TRBV4-2 with TRBJ1-1; maybe TRBD1 (6 bases). Germline CDR1 and CDR2: LGHNA and YNFKEQ. V gave up 1 base and J gave up 11 bases, with 17 bases separating them. This CDR3 has 14 residues.

This chain connects TRBV11-1 to TRBJ2-7; 7 positions agree with TRBD1. This CDR3 has 15 amino acids. V lost 1 base, J lost 4 bases, and 7 bases stayed unmatched. The germline gives CDR1 SGHAT, CDR2 FQDESV (reference sequence). CDR3: CASSLEVGRGYEQYF. The CDR3 bases are TGTGCCAGCAGCTTAGAAGTGGGCAGGGGGTACGAGCAGTACTTC.

The J gene is TRBJ2-7, the V gene TRBV30; D may be TRBD2 (6 bases). The tail of the sequence fits TRBJ2-1 better, so the J call may be wrong. Per germline, CDR1 GTSNPN and CDR2 SVGIG (reference sequence). This CDR3 has 13 residues. CDR3 residues: CAWRPTTRYEQFF. CDR3 in DNA: TGTGCCTGGAGGCCGACGACTAGATATGAGCAGTTCTTC.

This chain links TRBV25-1 with TRBJ1-6, with TRBD1 matching over 7 bases. The CDR3 extends over 16 amino acids. Germline trimming cut 3 bases from V and 8 bases from J; bases unmatched to any gene: 10. From germline, CDR1 is MGHDK and CDR2 SYGVNS. The DNA of the CDR3 is TGTGCCAGCAGTGACCAGAAGACAGGGTTTTATTCACCCCTCCACTTT. Translated: CASSDQKTGFYSPLHF.

V gene TRBV30 combines with J gene TRBJ1-1, with D possibly being TRBD1 (5 bases). The CDR3 spans 13 residues. The ends were cut back, 5 bases at V and 4 bases at J, with 14 bases in the middle. Germline loops: CDR1 GTSNPN, CDR2 SVGIG (reference sequence). The CDR3 DNA follows: TGTGCCTGGGAACCAGGGATTTCCACTGAAGCTTTCTTT. Residues: CAWEPGISTEAFF.

The chain recombines TRBV29-1 with TRBJ2-1; D gene ambiguous. The germline gives CDR1 SQVTM, CDR2 ANQGSEA. The CDR3 consists of 13 residues. V was cut by 4 bases and J by 7 bases, with 14 bases left in between. CDR3 DNA sequence: TGCAGCGTTGTTGGTGGGTCCCTGAATGAGCAGTTCTTC. It specifies CSVVGGSLNEQFF.

This clone was picked up a small number of times. The rearrangement links TRBV7-9 to TRBJ2-7, with 12 nucleotides matching TRBD2. V lost 5 bases to trimming and J lost 7 bases; unmatched junction nucleotides: 12. Germline-derived CDR1 and CDR2 are SEHNR and FQNEAQ (reference sequence). This CDR3 region has 16 residues. In DNA form, the CDR3 reads TGTGCCAGCAGCCCCGCCTGGGCTAGCGGGAGGGTGGAGCAGTACTTC. Translation gives CASSPAWASGRVEQYF.

Note on this clone: The sample contains more than one DNA sequence encoding this CDR3. This rearrangement joins TRBV9 to TRBJ2-7; D may be TRBD2 (6 bases). V was clipped by 0 bases and J by 0 bases, with 7 bases between them. The CDR3 runs to 14 residues. Germline CDR1 and CDR2: SGDLS and YYNGEE. CDR3 amino acids: CASSVVGGSYEQYF. CDR3 nucleotides: TGTGCCAGCAGCGTAGTGGGGGGCTCCTACGAGCAGTACTTC.

The V gene is TRBV11-2, the J gene TRBJ1-1; the D gene is possibly TRBD1 (6 bases). V lost 5 bases to trimming and J lost 5 bases, with 18 bases between them. The germline V gene has CDR1 SGHAT and CDR2 FQNNGV. The CDR3 sequence is 15 residues long. DNA for the CDR3: TGTGCCAGCAGCGCAACCAGGGGCCTGGGGACTGAAGCTTTCTTT. Protein product: CASSATRGLGTEAFF. The full variable domain, completed using reference TRBV11-2 and TRBJ1-1, is EAGVAQSPRYKIIEKRQSVAFWCNPISGHATLYWYQQILGQGPKLLIQFQNNGVVDDSQLPKDRFSAERLKGVDSTLKIQPAKLEDSAVYLCASSATRGLGTEAFFGQGTRLTVV.

V and J are TRBV28 and TRBJ2-2, with D possibly TRBD2 on 6 matching bases. Trimming left V 6 bases short and J 1 base short, with 15 bases between. The germline gives CDR1 MDHEN, CDR2 SYDVKM. The CDR3 consists of 16 residues. The CDR3 DNA is TGTGCCAGCAGACCCGGGGACTGGAAGAACACCGGGGAGCTGTTTTTT. Protein product: CASRPGDWKNTGELFF. The entire variable domain, with the rest obtained from reference TRBV28 and TRBJ2-2, is as follows: DVKVTQSSRYLVKRTGEKVFLECVQDMDHENMFWYRQDPGLGLRLIYFSYDVKMKEKGDIPEGYSVSREKKERFSLILESASTNQTSMYLCASRPGDWKNTGELFFGEGSRLTVL.